This is a list of T cell receptor beta chains from one sample in a study of human T cells and chemical hapten exposure. Each CDR3 protein gets one entry after TCRdb re-called the RACE reads with MiXCR. The table includes 85,000 to 130,000 distinct CDR3 sequences, 10% to 15% detected once. The sample in question was whole blood, obtained in connection with sensitization to the hapten diphenylcyclopropenone (DPC). The receptors were gathered from a woman in her forties or fifties with alopecia areata. Some clones in this sample may be carry-over from other donors' samples. Each CDR3 is given without its conserved first and last residue. The order of the fields is V gene, CDR3 length, CDR3 protein.

V gene: TRBV27; CDR3 length: 14; CDR3 protein: ASSFGQAGASYEQY
V gene: TRBV7-2; CDR3 length: 12; CDR3 protein: ASSLALRGTEAF
V gene: TRBV28; CDR3 length: 13; CDR3 protein: ASSFIIDANQPQH
V gene: TRBV7-9; CDR3 length: 12; CDR3 protein: ASTLLGNTDTQY
V gene: TRBV28; CDR3 length: 11; CDR3 protein: ASNKGGADTQY
V gene: TRBV6-5; CDR3 length: 11; CDR3 protein: ATRTGSTDTQY
V gene: TRBV6-4; CDR3 length: 12; CDR3 protein: ARGTGESPGELF
V gene: TRBV5-1; CDR3 length: 14; CDR3 protein: AGSHNSWGLNTEAF
V gene: TRBV6-5; CDR3 length: 11; CDR3 protein: ASSSFSGGTQY
V gene: TRBV28; CDR3 length: 11; CDR3 protein: ASSLYDYTEAF
V gene: TRBV18; CDR3 length: 11; CDR3 protein: ASLRGRQETQY
V gene: TRBV6-2/TRBV6-3; CDR3 length: 9; CDR3 protein: ASSYGGPQH
V gene: TRBV11-2; CDR3 length: 16; CDR3 protein: ASRRPGQGSGNTGELF
V gene: TRBV18; CDR3 length: 13; CDR3 protein: ASSPRTGANYGYT
V gene: TRBV5-1; CDR3 length: 10; CDR3 protein: ASSLVRDPQY
V gene: TRBV25-1; CDR3 length: 15; CDR3 protein: ASSELQLGRAGSPLH
V gene: TRBV10-3; CDR3 length: 13; CDR3 protein: AISEVWVHNQPQH
V gene: TRBV12-3/TRBV12-4; CDR3 length: 15; CDR3 protein: ASSLAGGLLAGVVEY
V gene: TRBV25-1; CDR3 length: 11; CDR3 protein: ASSEAGANVLT
V gene: TRBV7-9; CDR3 length: 15; CDR3 protein: ASSLRGGTSGSYEQF